This TCR beta chain was recovered during a study of shared clonotypes between healthy human individuals. Sequenced by immunoSEQ multiplex PCR; TCRdb stores in-frame clones only, minus some. This table has about 1 million clones, roughly 80% appearing once. CDR1 SGHRS and CDR2 YFSETQ come from the germline V gene. CDR3 length: 15 amino acids. V was clipped by 0 bases and J by 3 bases, with 13 bases between them. This TCR was recovered from a man aged 18 to 29 in good health. Sequenced input: memory CD4+ T cells sorted from blood. Subset indicated: CD45RA-negative fraction. The V call is TRBV5-1, the J call TRBJ2-7; a possible D gene is TRBD1 (6 bases). This CDR3 reads CASSLEAGVSYEQYF. The CDR3 DNA sequence: TGCGCCAGCAGCTTGGAGGCAGGGGTAAGCTACGAGCAGTACTTC.